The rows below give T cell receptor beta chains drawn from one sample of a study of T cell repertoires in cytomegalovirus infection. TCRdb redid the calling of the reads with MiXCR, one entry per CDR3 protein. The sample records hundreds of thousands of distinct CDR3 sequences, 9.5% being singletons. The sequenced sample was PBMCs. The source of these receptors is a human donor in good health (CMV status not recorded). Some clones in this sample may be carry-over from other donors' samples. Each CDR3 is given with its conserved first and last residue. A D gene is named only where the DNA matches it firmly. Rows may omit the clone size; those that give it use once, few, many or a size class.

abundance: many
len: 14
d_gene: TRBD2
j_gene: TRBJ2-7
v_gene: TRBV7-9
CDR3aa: CASQLAGERYEQYF
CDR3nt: TGTGCCAGTCAACTAGCGGGAGAGCGGTACGAGCAGTACTTC

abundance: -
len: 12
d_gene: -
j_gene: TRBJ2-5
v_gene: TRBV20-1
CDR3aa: CSARGAGETQYF
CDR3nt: TGCAGTGCTAGAGGGGCAGGGGAGACCCAGTACTTC

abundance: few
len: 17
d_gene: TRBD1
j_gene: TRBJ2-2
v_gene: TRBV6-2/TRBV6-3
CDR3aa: CASSNLRTGGPPGELFF
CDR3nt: TGTGCCAGCAGTAACCTAAGGACAGGGGGTCCACCCGGGGAGCTGTTTTTT

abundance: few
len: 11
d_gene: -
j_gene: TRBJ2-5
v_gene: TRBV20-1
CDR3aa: CSAPQQETQYF
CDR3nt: TGCAGTGCTCCTCAACAAGAGACCCAGTACTTC

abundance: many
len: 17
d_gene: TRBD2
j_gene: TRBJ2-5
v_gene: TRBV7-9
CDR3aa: CASSSSSSGGAQETQYF
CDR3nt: TGTGCCAGCAGCTCATCTTCTAGCGGGGGGGCCCAAGAGACCCAGTACTTC

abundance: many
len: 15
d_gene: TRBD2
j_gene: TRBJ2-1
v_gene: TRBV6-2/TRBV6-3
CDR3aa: CASSSSGRAFNEQFF
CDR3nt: TGTGCCAGCAGTTCTAGCGGGAGGGCCTTCAATGAGCAGTTCTTC

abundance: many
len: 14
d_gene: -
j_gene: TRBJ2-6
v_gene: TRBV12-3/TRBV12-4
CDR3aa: CASSLVAGANVLTF
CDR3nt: TGTGCCAGCAGTTTAGTCGCTGGGGCCAACGTCCTGACTTTC

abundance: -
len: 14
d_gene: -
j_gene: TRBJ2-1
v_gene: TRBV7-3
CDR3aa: CASSLSSGLWEQFF
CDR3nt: TGTGCCAGCAGCTTATCTTCCGGGCTCTGGGAGCAGTTCTTC

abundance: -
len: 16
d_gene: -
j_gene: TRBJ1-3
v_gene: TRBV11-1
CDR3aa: CASSFGRWNSGNTIYF
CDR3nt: TGTGCCAGCAGCTTCGGAAGATGGAACTCTGGAAACACCATATATTTT

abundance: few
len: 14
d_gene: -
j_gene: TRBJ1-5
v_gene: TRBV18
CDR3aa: CASSPRVGDQPQHF
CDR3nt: TGTGCCAGCTCACCGAGGGTAGGCGATCAGCCCCAGCATTTT

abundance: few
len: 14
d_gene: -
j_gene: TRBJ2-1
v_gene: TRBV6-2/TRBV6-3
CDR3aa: CASSYSKHGNEQFF
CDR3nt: TGTGCCAGCAGTTACTCAAAACACGGGAATGAGCAGTTCTTC

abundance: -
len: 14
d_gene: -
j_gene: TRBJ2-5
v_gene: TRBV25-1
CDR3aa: CASSEYDPRETQYF
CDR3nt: TGTGCCAGCAGTGAATATGATCCTCGGGAGACCCAGTACTTC

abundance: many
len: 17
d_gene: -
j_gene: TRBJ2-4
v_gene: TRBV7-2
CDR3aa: CASSLGGSGGLGGIQYF
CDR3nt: TGTGCCAGCAGCTTAGGCGGTTCAGGCGGACTGGGGGGCATTCAGTACTTC

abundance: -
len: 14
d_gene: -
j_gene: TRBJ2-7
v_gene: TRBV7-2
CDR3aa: CASSQNGLLYEQYF
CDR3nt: TGTGCCAGCAGCCAAAACGGACTCCTCTACGAGCAGTACTTC

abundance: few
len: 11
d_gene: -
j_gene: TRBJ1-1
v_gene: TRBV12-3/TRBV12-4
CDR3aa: CASSSGEAAFF
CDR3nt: TGTGCCAGCAGTTCAGGGGAGGCAGCTTTCTTT

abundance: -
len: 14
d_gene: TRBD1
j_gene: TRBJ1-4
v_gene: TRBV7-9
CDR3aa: CASREQGGGEKLFF
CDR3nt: TGTGCCAGCAGGGAACAGGGGGGGGGTGAAAAACTGTTTTTT

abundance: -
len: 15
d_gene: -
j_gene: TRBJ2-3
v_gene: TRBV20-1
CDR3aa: CSASSRVRGTDTQYF
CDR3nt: TGCAGTGCTAGCTCTCGTGTCAGGGGAACAGATACGCAGTATTTT

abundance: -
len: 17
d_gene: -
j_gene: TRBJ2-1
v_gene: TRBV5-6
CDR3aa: CASSLARISISYNEQFF
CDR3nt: TGTGCCAGCAGCTTGGCCCGGATCTCCATTTCCTACAATGAGCAGTTCTTC

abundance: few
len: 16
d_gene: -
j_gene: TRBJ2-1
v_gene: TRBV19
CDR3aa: CASRNPRGSDYNEQFF
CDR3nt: TGTGCCAGTCGCAACCCCCGGGGATCGGATTACAATGAGCAGTTCTTC

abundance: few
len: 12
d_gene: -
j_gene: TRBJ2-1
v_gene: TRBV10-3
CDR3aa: CAISELGNEQFF
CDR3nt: TGTGCCATCAGTGAGCTGGGGAATGAGCAGTTCTTC

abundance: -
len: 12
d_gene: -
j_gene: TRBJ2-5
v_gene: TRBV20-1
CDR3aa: CSARMGGETQYF
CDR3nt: TGCAGTGCTAGAATGGGTGGGGAGACCCAGTACTTC

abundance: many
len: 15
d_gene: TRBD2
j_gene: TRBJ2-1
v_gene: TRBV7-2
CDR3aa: CASSSRGLAVNEQFF
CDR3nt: TGTGCCAGCAGCTCTAGGGGACTAGCGGTCAATGAGCAGTTCTTC

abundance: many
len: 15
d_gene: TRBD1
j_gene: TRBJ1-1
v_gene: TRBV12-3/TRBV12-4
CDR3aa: CASLGWGQGRTEAFF
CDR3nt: TGTGCCAGCCTCGGGTGGGGACAGGGACGCACTGAAGCTTTCTTT

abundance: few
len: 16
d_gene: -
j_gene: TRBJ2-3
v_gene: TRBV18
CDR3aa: CASSPSLLARTDTQYF
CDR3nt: TGTGCCAGCTCACCCTCCTTACTAGCCCGCACAGATACGCAGTATTTT

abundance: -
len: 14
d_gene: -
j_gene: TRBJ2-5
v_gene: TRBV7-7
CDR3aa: CASSPQGQQETQYF
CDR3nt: TGTGCCAGCAGCCCGCAAGGACAGCAAGAGACCCAGTACTTC

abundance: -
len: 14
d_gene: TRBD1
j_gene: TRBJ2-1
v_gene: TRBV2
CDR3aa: CASKDREWYNEQFF
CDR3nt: TGTGCCAGCAAGGACAGGGAATGGTACAATGAGCAGTTCTTC

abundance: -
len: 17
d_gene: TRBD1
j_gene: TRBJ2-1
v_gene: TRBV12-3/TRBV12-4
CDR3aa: CASSSASGQSRYNEQFF
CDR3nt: TGTGCCAGCAGTTCCGCCTCGGGACAGTCCCGCTACAATGAGCAGTTCTTC

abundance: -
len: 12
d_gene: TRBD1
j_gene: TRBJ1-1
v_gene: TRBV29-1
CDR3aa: CSARQGRAEAFF
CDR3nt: TGCAGCGCCCGACAGGGTAGGGCTGAAGCTTTCTTT

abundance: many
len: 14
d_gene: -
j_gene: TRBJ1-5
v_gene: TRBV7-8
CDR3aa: CASSSQTGNQPQHF
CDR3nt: TGTGCCAGCAGCTCTCAGACCGGGAATCAGCCCCAGCATTTT

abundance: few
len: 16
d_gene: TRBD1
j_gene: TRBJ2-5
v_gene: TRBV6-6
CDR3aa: CASSYSGRGSQETQYF
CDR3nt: TGTGCCAGCAGTTACTCGGGCAGGGGGTCCCAAGAGACCCAGTACTTC

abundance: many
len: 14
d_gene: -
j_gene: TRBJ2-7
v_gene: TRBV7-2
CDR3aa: CASSLPWGTAEQYF
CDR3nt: TGTGCCAGCAGCCTGCCCTGGGGTACGGCTGAGCAGTACTTC

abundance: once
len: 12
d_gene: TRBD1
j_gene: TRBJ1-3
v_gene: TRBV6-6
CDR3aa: CASSVRDRDYGF
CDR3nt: TGTGCCAGCAGTGTCCGGGACAGGGACTATGGTTTT

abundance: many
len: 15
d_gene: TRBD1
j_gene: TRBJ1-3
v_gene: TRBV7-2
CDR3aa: CASSLSRGLGNTIYF
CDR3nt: TGTGCCAGCAGCTTGTCCAGGGGGTTAGGAAACACCATATATTTT

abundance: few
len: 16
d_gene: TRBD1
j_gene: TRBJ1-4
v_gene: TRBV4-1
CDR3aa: CASSPFGTGTNEKLFF
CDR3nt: TGCGCCAGCAGCCCGTTCGGGACAGGGACTAATGAAAAACTGTTTTTT

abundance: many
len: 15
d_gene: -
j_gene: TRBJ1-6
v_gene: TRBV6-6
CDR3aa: CASSYSGTTGSPLHF
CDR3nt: TGTGCCAGCAGTTACTCAGGGACAACAGGGTCACCCCTCCACTTT

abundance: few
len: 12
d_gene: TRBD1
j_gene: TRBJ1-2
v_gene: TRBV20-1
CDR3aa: CSADRERYGYTF
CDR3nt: TGCAGTGCTGACAGGGAGAGATATGGCTACACCTTC

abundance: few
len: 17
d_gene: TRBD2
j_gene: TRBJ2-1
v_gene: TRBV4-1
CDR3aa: CASSPPIAGPVDNEQFF
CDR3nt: TGCGCCAGCAGCCCCCCCATAGCGGGACCCGTGGACAATGAGCAGTTCTTC

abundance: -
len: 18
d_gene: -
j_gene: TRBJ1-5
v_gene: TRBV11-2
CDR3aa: CASSYSSLAQGGNQPQHF
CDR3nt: TGTGCCAGCAGCTACTCTTCGTTGGCACAGGGAGGCAATCAGCCCCAGCATTTT

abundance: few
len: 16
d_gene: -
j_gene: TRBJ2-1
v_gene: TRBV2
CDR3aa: CASSRTGARLSDEQFF
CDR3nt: TGTGCCAGCAGCCGAACTGGGGCTAGATTAAGCGATGAGCAGTTCTTC

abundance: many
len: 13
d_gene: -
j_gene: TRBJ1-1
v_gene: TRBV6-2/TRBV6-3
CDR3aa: CASSYSARTEAFF
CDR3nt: TGTGCCAGCAGTTACTCGGCAAGGACTGAAGCTTTCTTT

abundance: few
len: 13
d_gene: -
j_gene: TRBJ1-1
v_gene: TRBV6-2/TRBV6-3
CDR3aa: CASSYPALTEAFF
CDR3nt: TGTGCCAGCAGTTACCCAGCCCTCACTGAAGCTTTCTTT

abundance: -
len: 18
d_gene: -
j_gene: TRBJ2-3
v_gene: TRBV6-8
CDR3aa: CASSYSISGATHTDTQYF
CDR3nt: TGTGCCAGCAGTTACTCGATATCCGGGGCCACCCACACAGATACGCAGTATTTT

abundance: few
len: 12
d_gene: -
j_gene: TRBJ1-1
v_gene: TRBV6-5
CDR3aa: CASGFVNTEAFF
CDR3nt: TGTGCCAGCGGGTTCGTGAACACTGAAGCTTTCTTT

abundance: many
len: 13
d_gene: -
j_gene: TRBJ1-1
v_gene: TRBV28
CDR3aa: CASISGLNTEAFF
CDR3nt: TGTGCCAGCATATCAGGGCTGAACACTGAAGCTTTCTTT

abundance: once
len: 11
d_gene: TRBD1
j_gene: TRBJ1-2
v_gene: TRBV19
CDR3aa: CASSFGQDVTF
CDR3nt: TGTGCCAGTAGTTTCGGACAGGACGTCACCTTC

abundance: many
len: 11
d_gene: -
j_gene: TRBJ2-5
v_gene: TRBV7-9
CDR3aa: CASVAGETQYF
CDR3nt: TGTGCCAGCGTGGCGGGGGAGACCCAGTACTTC

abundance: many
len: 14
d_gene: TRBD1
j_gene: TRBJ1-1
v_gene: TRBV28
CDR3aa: CASISSGGQWEAFF
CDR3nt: TGTGCCAGCATCAGTAGTGGGGGACAGTGGGAAGCTTTCTTT

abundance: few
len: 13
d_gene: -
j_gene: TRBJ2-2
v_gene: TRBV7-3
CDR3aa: CASSWYDTGELFF
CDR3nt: TGTGCCAGCAGCTGGTACGACACCGGGGAGCTGTTTTTT

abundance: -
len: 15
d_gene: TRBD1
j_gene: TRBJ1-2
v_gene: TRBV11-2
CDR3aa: CASSDVRGTDYGYTF
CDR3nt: TGTGCCAGCAGCGACGTTCGGGGGACAGACTATGGCTACACCTTC

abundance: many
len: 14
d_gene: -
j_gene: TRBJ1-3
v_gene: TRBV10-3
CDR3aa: CAISAREAGNTIYF
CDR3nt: TGTGCCATCAGCGCTAGGGAGGCTGGAAACACCATATATTTT

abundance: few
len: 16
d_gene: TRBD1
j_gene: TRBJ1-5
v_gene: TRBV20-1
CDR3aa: CSVGRDRSPGNQPQHF
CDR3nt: TGCAGTGTCGGACGGGACAGGTCCCCGGGCAATCAGCCCCAGCATTTT

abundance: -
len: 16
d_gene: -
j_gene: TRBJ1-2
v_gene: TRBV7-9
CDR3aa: CASSLAPETFNYGYTF
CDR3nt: TGTGCCAGCAGCTTAGCGCCAGAGACGTTTAACTATGGCTACACCTTC

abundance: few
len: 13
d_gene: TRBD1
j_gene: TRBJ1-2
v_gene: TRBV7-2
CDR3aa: CASAPTGDYGYTF
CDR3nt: TGTGCCAGCGCTCCGACAGGGGACTATGGCTACACCTTC

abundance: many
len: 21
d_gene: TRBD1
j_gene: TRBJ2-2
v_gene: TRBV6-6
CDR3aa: CASSYQIGTGDSIANTGELFF
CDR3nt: TGTGCCAGCAGTTACCAGATCGGGACAGGGGATAGTATTGCGAACACCGGGGAGCTGTTTTTT

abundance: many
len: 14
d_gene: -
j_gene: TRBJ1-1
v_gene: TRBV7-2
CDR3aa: CASSLGGMNTEAFF
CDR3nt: TGTGCCAGCAGCTTAGGCGGTATGAACACTGAAGCTTTCTTT

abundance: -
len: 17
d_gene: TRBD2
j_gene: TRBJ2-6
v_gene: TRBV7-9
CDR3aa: CASSSSDGGAGANVLTF
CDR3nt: TGTGCCAGCAGCTCATCTGACGGGGGGGCTGGGGCCAACGTCCTGACTTTC

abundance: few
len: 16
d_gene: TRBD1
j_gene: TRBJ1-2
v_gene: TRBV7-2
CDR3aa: CASSTAGTGVARGYTF
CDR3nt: TGTGCCAGCAGCACCGCCGGGACAGGGGTCGCACGTGGCTACACCTTC

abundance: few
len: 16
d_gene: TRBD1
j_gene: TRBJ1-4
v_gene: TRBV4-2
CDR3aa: CASSQTGGATNEKLFF
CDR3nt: TGTGCCAGCAGCCAAACAGGGGGTGCAACTAATGAAAAACTGTTTTTT

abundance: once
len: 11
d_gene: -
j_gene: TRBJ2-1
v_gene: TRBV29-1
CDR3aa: CSGSTFNEQFF
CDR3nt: TGCAGCGGCTCGACTTTTAATGAGCAGTTCTTC